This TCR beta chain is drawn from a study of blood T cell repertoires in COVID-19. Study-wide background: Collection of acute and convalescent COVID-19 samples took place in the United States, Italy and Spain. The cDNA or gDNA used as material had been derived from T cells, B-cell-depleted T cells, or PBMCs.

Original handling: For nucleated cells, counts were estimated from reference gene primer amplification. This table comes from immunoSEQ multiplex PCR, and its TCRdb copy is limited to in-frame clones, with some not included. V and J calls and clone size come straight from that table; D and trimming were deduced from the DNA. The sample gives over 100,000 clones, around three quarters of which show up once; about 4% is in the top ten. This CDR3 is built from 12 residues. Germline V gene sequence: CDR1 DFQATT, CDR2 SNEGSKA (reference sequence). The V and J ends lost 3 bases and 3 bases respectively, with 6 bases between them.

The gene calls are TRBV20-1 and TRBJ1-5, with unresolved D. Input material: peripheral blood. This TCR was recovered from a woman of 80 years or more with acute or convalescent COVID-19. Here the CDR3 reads CSASSINQPQHF. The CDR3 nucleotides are TGCAGTGCTAGTTCCATCAATCAGCCCCAGCATTTT.